The present TCR beta chain was sequenced within a study of patients and donors after allogeneic stem cell transplantation. Using its own MiXCR run on the RT-PCR reads, TCRdb lists one record per CDR3 protein. The data show some 230,000 distinct CDR3 sequences, with roughly 15% seen just once and more than 9% held by the top ten. This clonotype was picked up a small number of times. Sequencing was carried out using blood, either unsorted or a sorted T cell fraction (not recorded which). The TCR comes from a human donor who was either an allogeneic HSCT recipient or a stem cell or donor lymphocyte infusion donor (not recorded which). It is not recorded whose cells these are; they may come from a transplant donor.

The CDR3 sequence is CSAPGTGGLEQYF. The CDR3, as DNA: TGCAGTGCTCCCGGGACAGGGGGCTTAGAGCAGTACTTC. The chain carries TRBV20-1 and TRBJ2-7, with TRBD1 matching over 12 bases. The germline CDR1 and CDR2 sequences are DFQATT and SNEGSKA (reference sequence). The CDR3 runs 13 residues. V gave up 5 bases and J gave up 7 bases; unmatched junction bases: 6.